What follows are 27 T cell receptor beta chains derived from one specimen sequenced in a study of cytomegalovirus exposure and HLA in healthy donors (dated 2017 in TCRdb). Library preparation employed the immunoSEQ multiplex PCR assay. A mixture of 60 forward primers for TCR Vbeta segments and 13 reverse primers for TCR Jbeta segments was used in the multiplex PCR. TCRdb took over this immuneACCESS table, retaining in-frame rearrangements with V and J assigned. Such tables are incomplete; in checked studies, under half of the missing clones stem from an unresolved V gene, and the remainder is unexplained. The sample profile shows 150,000 to 200,000 clones; roughly 86% of them were found once. The biggest ten clones account for approximately 1.9% of the sample. The material sequenced was PBMCs. The source is a woman between 18 and 29 years old in good health and CMV-seronegative.

CDR3 DNA sequence: TGTGCCAGCAGTTCTACCTCGTTATCCTACGAGCAGTACTTC. This translates into CASSSTSLSYEQYF. The V and J genes are TRBV28 and TRBJ2-7; no definite D call. The V gene lost 4 bases and the J gene lost 1 base, with 11 bases spanning the gap. This CDR3 comprises 14 residues. Per the germline V gene, CDR1 is MDHEN and CDR2 is SYDVKM.

The table lists this clone with a count of one. The V and J genes are TRBV5-5 and TRBJ1-5; no clear D. The CDR3 length is 14 residues. Per germline, CDR1 SGHKS and CDR2 YYEKEE (reference sequence). V lost 4 bases and J 6 bases, leaving 14 bases between the germline ends. The CDR3 region is CASSPLLGSQPQHF. CDR3 in DNA: TGTGCCAGCAGCCCTCTCTTAGGGAGTCAGCCCCAGCATTTT.

The chain recombines TRBV7-2 with TRBJ1-4; D not certain. The CDR3 runs to 17 residues. Germline V gives CDR1 SGHTA, CDR2 FQGNSA. Trimming pared 1 base from V and 2 bases from J, leaving 14 bases between. The CDR3 DNA sequence: TGTGCCAGCAGCTTAGATATCCAGTCAGGCACTAATGAAAAACTGTTTTTT. This gives the protein CASSLDIQSGTNEKLFF.

V usage is TRBV5-1 and J usage is TRBJ2-1; 9 nucleotides line up with TRBD2. The CDR3 is 14 residues long. V lost 2 bases, J lost 5 bases, and 2 bases stayed unmatched. CDR1 and CDR2 from the germline V gene are SGHRS and YFSETQ. The CDR3 loop reads CASSFGGRDNEQFF. Here the CDR3 DNA reads TGCGCCAGCAGCTTTGGCGGGAGGGACAATGAGCAGTTCTTC.

V and J are TRBV5-1 and TRBJ2-7; the match to TRBD1 covers 7 bases. CDR3 length: 15 amino acids. V trimming: 0 bases; J trimming: 6 bases; junction bases outside the gene matches: 9. Germline CDR1 is SGHRS and CDR2 is YFSETQ. The CDR3, as DNA: TGCGCCAGCAGCTTGGAGGGGGCAGGGCCCGCCGAGCAGTACTTC. Translation gives CASSLEGAGPAEQYF. Complete variable domain (other parts from reference TRBV5-1 and TRBJ2-7): KAGVTQTPRYLIKTRGQQVTLSCSPISGHRSVSWYQQTPGQGLQFLFEYFSETQRNKGNFPGRFSGRQFSNSRSEMNVSTLELGDSALYLCASSLEGAGPAEQYFGPGTRLTVT.

The chain recombines TRBV5-1 with TRBJ2-7; 12 bases are shared with TRBD1. With 4 bases clipped from V and 7 bases from J, the junction kept 9 bases outside the gene matches. The CDR3 is 15 residues long. Looked up from germline, CDR1 is SGHRS and CDR2 is YFSETQ. The CDR3 region has the DNA TGCGCCAGCAGCCCAGGGACAGGGGGCTCGTTAGAGCAGTACTTC. Encoded protein: CASSPGTGGSLEQYF.

The V gene is TRBV5-6, the J gene TRBJ1-5; 8 bases are a match to TRBD1. The germline V gene encodes CDR1 SGHDT and CDR2 YYEEEE. The V segment lost 3 bases and the J segment 3 bases; nucleotides outside the gene matches: 5. The CDR3 sequence is 15 residues long. The CDR3, as DNA: TGTGCCAGCAGCTCGGGACAGGCGCTCAATCAGCCCCAGCATTTT. This encodes CASSSGQALNQPQHF.

This chain joins TRBV9 and TRBJ2-1; 8 bases line up with TRBD2. The CDR3 length is 14 residues. With V trimmed by 4 bases and J by 1 base, 1 base remained unmatched. Germline V lookup: CDR1 SGDLS, CDR2 YYNGEE. The CDR3 DNA sequence: TGTGCCAGCAGCAGCGGGAGATCCTACAATGAGCAGTTCTTC. It specifies CASSSGRSYNEQFF.

The genes are TRBV6-6 and TRBJ2-5, with TRBD1 matching over 9 bases. V lost 2 bases, J lost 2 bases, and 0 bases stayed unmatched. Germline lookup yields CDR1 MNHNY and CDR2 SVGAGI (reference sequence). CDR3 size: 14 residues. CDR3 bases: TGTGCCAGCAGTTACGGGACAGGGCAAGAGACCCAGTACTTC. Amino acids: CASSYGTGQETQYF.

This clone was picked up one time. The gene calls are TRBV11-1 and TRBJ2-1; D gene unclear. The CDR3 is 15 amino acids. Germline V gene sequence: CDR1 SGHAT, CDR2 FQDESV (reference sequence). Trimming shortened V by 5 bases and J by 0 bases, and 11 bases separated the two germline ends. The CDR3 nucleotides are TGTGCCAGCAGCCCAGACTCGAGCTCCTACAATGAGCAGTTCTTC. Its translation: CASSPDSSSYNEQFF.

The CDR3 sequence is CASSPGSEQYF. The CDR3 nucleotides read TGTGCCAGCAGCCCCGGGAGCGAGCAGTACTTC. The chain combines TRBV9 with TRBJ2-7; maybe TRBD2 (6 bases). Looked up from germline, CDR1 is SGDLS and CDR2 is YYNGEE. V lost 4 bases and J 6 bases, leaving 8 bases between the germline ends. The CDR3 has 11 amino acids.

The J gene is TRBJ2-1, the V gene TRBV30, with TRBD2 identical over 10 bases. CDR3 length: 15 amino acids. Trimming at V came to 3 bases and at J to 8 bases, leaving 10 bases not matched to a gene. The V gene's germline CDR1 is GTSNPN and CDR2 SVGIG (reference sequence). The CDR3 sequence: CAWRFSGGAHDEQFF. In nucleotides, the CDR3 is TGTGCCTGGAGGTTCAGCGGGGGGGCGCACGATGAGCAGTTCTTC.

This clone showed up just a few times. V is TRBV19 and J is TRBJ1-1; no reliable D call. Germline V gene sequence: CDR1 LNHDA, CDR2 SQIVND (reference sequence). The CDR3 totals 12 residues. V dropped 6 bases and J dropped 0 bases, with 5 bases sitting between them. The CDR3 DNA reads as TGTGCCAGTAGGTTTATGAACACTGAAGCTTTCTTT. As protein: CASRFMNTEAFF. The whole variable domain, filled in from reference TRBV19 and TRBJ1-1, reads DGGITQSPKYLFRKEGQNVTLSCEQNLNHDAMYWYRQDPGQGLRLIYYSQIVNDFQKGDIAEGYSVSREKKESFPLTVTSAQKNPTAFYLCASRFMNTEAFFGQGTRLTVV.

V is TRBV18 and J is TRBJ2-3; 7 bases are shared with TRBD2. The CDR3 sequence is 16 residues long. Per germline, CDR1 KGHSH and CDR2 LQKENI. The junction had 12 bases not matched to a gene; V was cut back by 5 bases and J by 4 bases. The CDR3 nucleotides read TGTGCCAGCTCAGCGTATTCGGGAGGATCGTCAGATACGCAGTATTTT. This sequence encodes CASSAYSGGSSDTQYF.

This clone was counted a single time. The genes are TRBV7-2 and TRBJ2-7; 8 bases are a match to TRBD1. Germline trimming cut 4 bases from V and 6 bases from J; bases unmatched to any gene: 8. Germline V gives CDR1 SGHTA, CDR2 FQGNSA. The CDR3 is 14 amino acids. The CDR3 region is CASSSRTGWREQYF. In DNA, the CDR3 is TGTGCCAGCAGCTCCCGGACAGGGTGGCGCGAGCAGTACTTC.

The chain is built from TRBV28 and TRBJ2-7; TRBD2 might be the D (5 bases). V was trimmed by 8 bases and J by 5 bases, leaving 13 bases between them. Germline lookup yields CDR1 MDHEN and CDR2 SYDVKM. The CDR3 is made up of 12 amino acids. CDR3 region: CASLGAADEQYF. The CDR3 DNA follows: TGTGCCAGCTTAGGAGCGGCGGACGAGCAGTACTTC. The full variable domain, completed using reference TRBV28 and TRBJ2-7, is DVKVTQSSRYLVKRTGEKVFLECVQDMDHENMFWYRQDPGLGLRLIYFSYDVKMKEKGDIPEGYSVSREKKERFSLILESASTNQTSMYLCASLGAADEQYFGPGTRLTVT.

The gene calls are TRBV4-2 and TRBJ2-2, with TRBD2 matching 12 bases. CDR3 length: 17 amino acids. Germline V lookup: CDR1 LGHNA, CDR2 YNFKEQ. Unmatched junction bases numbered 11, after V lost 6 bases and J lost 6 bases. DNA for the CDR3: TGTGCCAGCAGACTAGCGGGAGGTTATGGTGGTGCCGGGGAGCTGTTTTTT. Translation: CASRLAGGYGGAGELFF.

This chain joins TRBV5-4 and TRBJ1-2, with 11 bases lining up with TRBD1. Germline CDR1 and CDR2: SGHNT and YYREEE (reference sequence). This CDR3 region has 15 residues. The ends lost 3 bases at V and 8 bases at J; junction bases unmatched: 9. The CDR3 coding sequence is TGTGCCAGCAGCTATTCCGGGACAGGGGGGTTGGGCTACACCTTC. It specifies CASSYSGTGGLGYTF.

The chain joins TRBV6-1 to TRBJ1-4; no clear D. This CDR3 region has 11 residues. Germline CDR1 reads MNHNS; CDR2 reads SASEGT. V shed 8 bases and J shed 8 bases, with 9 bases lying between them. The CDR3 here is CASGGWEKLFF. DNA for the CDR3: TGTGCCAGCGGAGGGTGGGAAAAACTGTTTTTT.

The genes are TRBV7-9 and TRBJ2-6; D may be TRBD1 (5 bases). The V end was cut by 0 bases, the J end by 1 base, with 7 bases between. This CDR3 region has 16 residues. Germline CDR1 SEHNR, CDR2 FQNEAQ (reference sequence). The CDR3 DNA reads as TGTGCCAGCAGCTTAGCTTCAGGGTCTGGGGCCAACGTCCTGACTTTC. It codes for CASSLASGSGANVLTF.

The chain links TRBV12-5 to TRBJ2-5, with a tentative D call TRBD1 (6 bases). Gene TRBJ2-7 matches the end of the DNA better, so the J call may be wrong. The CDR3 totals 13 residues. Germline loops: CDR1 LGHNT, CDR2 FRNRAP. The CDR3 DNA reads as TGTGCTAGTGGACAGACAGGATTCGGCGAGCAGTACTTC. It translates to CASGQTGFGEQYF.

The CDR3 coding sequence is TGTGCCAGCAGCTTATCCCCCGGAGAGATGACCCAGCATTTT. It translates to CASSLSPGEMTQHF. This sequence joins TRBV7-2 and TRBJ1-5; D gene unclear. The CDR3 extends over 14 amino acids. Germline V gene data show CDR1 as SGHTA and CDR2 as FQGNSA. Deletions cut 2 bases from V and 11 bases from J, with 16 bases between.

The genes are TRBV7-9 and TRBJ2-3; 9 bases align to TRBD2. Germline CDR1 and CDR2: SEHNR and FQNEAQ (reference sequence). The CDR3 spans 16 residues. With 6 bases clipped from V and 4 bases from J, the junction kept 11 bases outside the gene matches. The CDR3 spells CASSWGLAGSADTQYF. In DNA, the CDR3 is TGTGCCAGCAGTTGGGGACTAGCAGGGAGCGCAGATACGCAGTATTTT.

The rearrangement uses TRBV7-9 and TRBJ1-5; TRBD1 matches at 9 bases. Per germline, CDR1 SEHNR and CDR2 FQNEAQ (reference sequence). The J segment lost 11 bases and the V segment lost 5 bases, leaving 13 bases of the junction unmatched. The CDR3 runs 15 residues. CDR3 in DNA: TGTGCCAGCAGCCTTGGACAGGGGAGCAATTCCGCCCAGCATTTT. Its protein product is CASSLGQGSNSAQHF.

The chain employs TRBV28 and TRBJ1-2; D gene unclear. The CDR3 runs 14 residues. Trimming took 7 bases from V and 8 from J, leaving 20 bases between them. The germline CDR1 and CDR2 sequences are MDHEN and SYDVKM. The CDR3 sequence: CASISTPGSGGYTF. DNA of the CDR3: TGTGCCAGCATATCAACACCGGGCTCGGGAGGCTACACCTTC.

This chain joins TRBV11-2 and TRBJ1-3, with 10 bases lining up with TRBD1. Unmatched junction bases numbered 5, after V lost 5 bases and J lost 4 bases. Germline V gene sequence: CDR1 SGHAT, CDR2 FQNNGV. CDR3 size: 15 residues. CDR3 in amino acids: CASSGRTGGGNTIYF. The CDR3 DNA is TGTGCCAGCAGCGGGCGGACAGGGGGGGGAAACACCATATATTTT.

This chain links TRBV4-3 with TRBJ2-7; D unresolved. The CDR3 sequence is 14 residues long. Germline assignment: CDR1 LGHNA and CDR2 YSLEER. The V end lost 1 base, the J end lost 7 bases, and 14 bases lay between the germline ends. The CDR3 reads CASSQGTNSREQYF. The CDR3 DNA reads TGCGCCAGCAGCCAAGGCACCAATTCGAGGGAGCAGTACTTC.